The T cell receptor beta chain described here comes from a study of Ad26.COV2.S vaccination and SARS-CoV-2 variants. Study summary: Once, or twice with 56 days between doses, Ad26.COV2.S was given intramuscularly. Overall study results and limits: Compared with placebo recipients, vaccine recipients had higher spike-specific TCR breadth. Responses of T cells in total may have been underestimated by the TCR breadth and depth analyses.

The table came from immunoSEQ multiplex PCR; TCRdb's copy has only in-frame clones and leaves some out. The sample gives more than 300,000 clones, around 89% of which show up once; around 5% is in the top ten. The treatment is: some 19 received Ad26.COV2.S at low or high dose, single or two shots; about 5 received placebo; per-sample allocation not given. Repertoires come from day 63 after the first vaccine or placebo injection. An Ad26 vector that expressed Wuhan-strain SARS-CoV-2 spike constituted the vaccine. Regarding this clone: Its antigen remains unknown.

V lost 0 bases, J lost 4 bases, and 11 bases stayed unmatched. CDR1 is MNHEY and CDR2 is SVGEGT in the germline V gene. The CDR3 runs to 17 residues. The V and J genes are TRBV6-2 or TRBV6-3 and TRBJ2-7; 8 bases are shared with TRBD1. This specimen was peripheral blood, taken in a trial of Ad26.COV2.S vaccine versus placebo. The source is a person between 18 and 65 years old who received the Ad26.COV2.S COVID-19 vaccine or a placebo. CDR3 nucleotides: TGTGCCAGCAGTTACTCGAATGAGGGGACAGGTCTTTACGAGCAGTACTTC. Encoded protein: CASSYSNEGTGLYEQYF.